Each of the 8 T cell receptor beta chains below was sequenced from the same sample in a study of tumor-infiltrating lymphocytes in primary liver carcinoma. RNA and DNA were co-extracted from around 20-30 mg of unsorted bulk tissue. TCR beta cDNA was reverse-transcribed from about 500 ng of total RNA. The reaction used a constant-region primer and ProtoScript II reverse transcriptase. Sequencing libraries for TCR beta derived from three nested multiplex PCR rounds that used slightly modified ARM-PCR. TRBV1-TRBV30 forward primers paired with a C-beta reverse primer were used in the first two PCR rounds, which ran roughly 11 cycles each. MiXCR was run by TCRdb on the multiplex PCR reads, yielding one entry per CDR3 protein. The sample consists of approximately 88,000 distinct CDR3 sequences, around 68% of them appearing once. Sequencing was done on a sample of tumor-adjacent normal liver tissue. These receptors all stem from a man between 40 and 49 years old with primary liver carcinoma and hepatitis B virus infection.

For this clonotype: Likely a read error: the CDR3 ends without its conserved phenylalanine or tryptophan. The DNA is left out, because the CDR3 cannot be placed on it with certainty; the CDR3 is given as TCRdb lists it. The V gene is TRBV5-1, the J gene TRBJ2-1; TRBD2 was called by the table and not checked on the DNA. Germline V gene data show CDR1 as SGHRS and CDR2 as YFSETQ. Termini included, the CDR3 measures 14 amino acids. CDR3 in amino acids: CASSFSGSSNEQFL.

For this clonotype: In this CDR3 the conserved last residue, phenylalanine or tryptophan, is missing, so a read error is likely. The chain links TRBV12-3 or TRBV12-4 to TRBJ2-7; the D is unclear. The CDR3 covers 13 residues. CDR3 sequence reads: CASTTPSSYEQYL. The CDR3 nucleotides read TGTGCCAGCACCACACCCAGCTCCTATGAGCAGTACCTC.

The chain links TRBV2 to TRBJ1-4; D remains unclear. Trimming took 8 bases from V and 0 from J, leaving 10 bases between them. The CDR3 has 14 amino acids. CDR1 SNHLY and CDR2 FYNNEI come from the germline V gene. CDR3 region: CASGRETTNEKLFF. The CDR3 DNA reads TGTGCCAGCGGCCGGGAGACAACTAATGAAAAACTGTTTTTT.

The chain couples TRBV6-2 or TRBV6-3 to TRBJ2-1; D is tentatively TRBD1 or TRBD2 (5 bases each). The CDR3 loop spans 15 amino acids. CDR1 and CDR2 (germline): MNHEY, SVGEGT. Trimming took 7 bases from V and 4 from J, leaving 17 bases between them. The CDR3 reads CASNYAGTFYNEQFF. The CDR3 nucleotides are TGTGCCAGCAATTATGCTGGGACGTTTTACAATGAGCAGTTCTTC.

As for this clonotype: This is likely a read error, given that the CDR3 carries no conserved phenylalanine or tryptophan at its end. The chain joins TRBV4-1 to TRBJ1-3; D is unclear. Germline V gives CDR1 MGHRA, CDR2 YSYEKL. The CDR3 loop spans 12 amino acids. In nucleotides, the CDR3 is TGTGCCAGCAGCCAAGCTGGAAACACCATATATTCT. Its protein product is CASSQAGNTIYS.

This clonotype was seen once. The J gene is TRBJ2-1, the V gene TRBV18; tentatively, D is TRBD1 (5 bases). In germline, CDR1 is KGHSH, CDR2 LQKENI. Trimming left V 2 bases short and J 10 bases short, with 12 bases between. There are 13 residues in the CDR3. CDR3 nucleotide sequence: TGTGCCAGCTCACCAACGACAGATTTAGAGCAGTTCTTC. It yields the protein CASSPTTDLEQFF. Full variable domain (missing parts from reference TRBV18 and TRBJ2-1): NAGVMQNPRHLVRRRGQEARLRCSPMKGHSHVYWYRQLPEEGLKFMVYLQKENIIDESGMPKERFSAEFPKEGPSILRIQQVVRGDSAAYFCASSPTTDLEQFFGPGTRLTVL.

The chain uses TRBV28 and TRBJ2-7, with 8 bases lining up with TRBD2. This CDR3 is 15 amino acids long. The V gene end was trimmed by 6 bases and the J gene end by 5 bases; junction bases not matched to a gene: 12. Germline CDR1 is MDHEN and CDR2 is SYDVKM. The CDR3, as DNA: TGTGCCAGCAGCCCTGGTTCGGCCGGGGGGGACGAGCAGTACTTC. This gives the protein CASSPGSAGGDEQYF.

Turning to this clonotype: Its ends do not fully match the called genes, so a read error is possible. V usage is TRBV11-2 and J usage is TRBJ2-1, with 9 bases identical to TRBD1. Germline V lookup: CDR1 SGHAT, CDR2 FQNNGV. The CDR3 consists of 15 residues. This CDR3 is CTSSWGGQGTIEQFF. In DNA, the CDR3 is TGTACCAGCAGCTGGGGGGGACAGGGCACAATTGAGCAGTTCTTC.